One and the same sample provided the 32 T cell receptor beta chains below, sequenced in a study of T cells in Graves' hyperthyroidism and ophthalmopathy. Authors of the study amplified TCR beta CDR3 regions from RNA transcripts. The primer set for the first-round RT-PCR of the TCR CDR3 was HTBI. MiXCR, run by TCRdb on the multiplex PCR reads, gives a single entry per CDR3 protein. The top ten hold 25% to 30% of the sample, which has some 490,000 distinct CDR3 sequences, about 15% seen once. The sequenced sample consisted of blood. The receptors were sampled from a woman younger than 45 with Graves' ophthalmopathy.

Only a few counts were recorded for this clonotype. The rearrangement uses TRBV24-1 and TRBJ2-5; D is uncertain. CDR1 KGHDR and CDR2 SFDVKD come from the germline V gene. The CDR3 covers 13 residues. Trimming left V 5 bases short and J 4 bases short, with 10 bases between. The CDR3 DNA is TGTGCCACCAGTGTCCGGTTGGGAGAGACCCAGTACTTC. Translating it yields CATSVRLGETQYF.

This clonotype was seen ten or more times. The chain combines TRBV18 with TRBJ2-5; D is unclear. CDR1 is KGHSH and CDR2 is LQKENI in the germline V gene. CDR3 length: 15 amino acids. Deletions cut 0 bases from V and 5 bases from J, with 13 bases between. The CDR3 nucleotides read TGTGCCAGCTCACCACCGGGCTGGGGTCAGGAGACCCAGTACTTC. It encodes CASSPPGWGQETQYF.

The chain couples TRBV6-5 to TRBJ2-1; D not resolved. Trimming took 0 bases from V and 3 from J, leaving 9 bases between them. The CDR3 loop spans 15 amino acids. Germline values: CDR1 MNHEY, CDR2 SVGAGI. The CDR3 loop is CASSYSLVYYNEQFF. The CDR3 DNA reads as TGTGCCAGCAGTTACTCCCTAGTCTACTACAATGAGCAGTTCTTC.

This clonotype was recorded at least ten times. This sequence joins TRBV5-1 and TRBJ1-1; unclear D gene. Trimming removed 4 bases from V and 2 bases from J, with 15 bases in between. The CDR3 is made up of 15 amino acids. CDR1 and CDR2 from the germline V gene are SGHRS and YFSETQ. CDR3 amino acids: CASSPDQSTNTEAFF. CDR3 nucleotides: TGCGCCAGCAGCCCGGACCAGTCCACCAACACTGAAGCTTTCTTT.

There are a few counts of this clonotype. The CDR3 region has the DNA TGTGCCAGCAGTTTAATGACTTACGAGCAGTACTTC. This gives the protein CASSLMTYEQYF. The chain employs TRBV28 and TRBJ2-7; no reliable D call. The CDR3 runs 12 residues. Per the germline V gene, CDR1 is MDHEN and CDR2 is SYDVKM. The V and J ends lost 2 bases and 4 bases respectively, with 6 bases between them.

The rearrangement joins TRBV27 to TRBJ2-7; 8 nucleotides line up with TRBD1. Germline CDR1 is MNHEY and CDR2 is SMNVEV (reference sequence). This CDR3 spans 14 amino acids. Trimming took 5 bases from V and 6 from J; bases not matched to a gene: 9. The CDR3 spells CASSGQGRMSEQYF. CDR3 in DNA: TGTGCCAGCAGTGGACAGGGCAGGATGAGCGAGCAGTACTTC.

This clonotype was detected a few times. The rearrangement uses TRBV19 and TRBJ2-1, with TRBD2 identical over 9 bases. Germline V gene lookup returns CDR1 LNHDA and CDR2 SQIVND (reference sequence). The CDR3 is made up of 15 amino acids. V shed 3 bases, J shed 7 bases, and the junction held 7 bases outside the gene matches. The CDR3 here is CASSMVSGRSNEQFF. CDR3 DNA: TGTGCCAGTAGTATGGTAAGCGGGAGGAGTAATGAGCAGTTCTTC.

Many counts were recorded for this clonotype. This sequence joins TRBV12-3 or TRBV12-4 and TRBJ2-3, with 9 bases identical to TRBD1. The CDR3 runs 15 residues. V lost 0 bases, J lost 6 bases, and 4 bases stayed unmatched. CDR3 coding DNA: TGTGCCAGCAGTTTAGCCACAGGGGGCGCCGATACGCAGTATTTT. This translates into CASSLATGGADTQYF.

In its sample, this clonotype was seen many times. This CDR3 is CASSLAAGTETQYF. The CDR3 DNA reads TGCGCCAGCAGCTTGGCCGCAGGGACGGAGACCCAGTACTTC. The V gene is TRBV5-1, the J gene TRBJ2-5; D is tentatively TRBD1 or TRBD2 (5 bases each). CDR1 is SGHRS, CDR2 YFSETQ, per germline. The CDR3 loop spans 14 amino acids. V lost 0 bases and J 5 bases, leaving 11 bases between the germline ends.

The chain employs TRBV11-1 and TRBJ2-1, with D possibly being TRBD1 or TRBD2 (5 bases each). The germline V gene has CDR1 SGHAT and CDR2 FQDESV (reference sequence). V was shortened by 3 bases and J by 4 bases, with 13 bases between the two germline ends. This CDR3 region has 15 residues. The CDR3 reads CASSLGTDVYNEQFF. The CDR3 DNA reads TGTGCCAGCAGCTTGGGGACGGATGTTTACAATGAGCAGTTCTTC. The full variable domain, in which reference TRBV11-1 and TRBJ2-1 provide the parts outside the CDR3, is EAEVAQSPRYKITEKSQAVAFWCDPISGHATLYWYRQILGQGPELLVQFQDESVVDDSQLPKDRFSAERLKGVDSTLKIQPAELGDSAMYLCASSLGTDVYNEQFFGPGTRLTVL.

The V call is TRBV6-2 or TRBV6-3, the J call TRBJ2-1, with 11 bases that match TRBD2. Per the germline V gene, CDR1 is MNHEY and CDR2 is SVGEGT. The V segment lost 4 bases and the J segment 8 bases; nucleotides outside the gene matches: 13. The CDR3 contains 17 residues. The CDR3 sequence: CASSSPTTSGVNYEQFF. The DNA of the CDR3 is TGTGCCAGCAGTTCGCCCACGACTAGCGGGGTTAACTATGAGCAGTTCTTC.

The table lists this clonotype with a few counts. The V gene is TRBV6-1, the J gene TRBJ2-7, with TRBD2 identical over 8 bases. The CDR3 totals 16 residues. Trimming cost V 6 bases and J 2 bases; bases outside gene matches: 12. The V gene's germline CDR1 is MNHNS and CDR2 SASEGT. Here the CDR3 reads CASRAPFSGKAYEQYF. The CDR3 DNA sequence: TGTGCCAGCAGAGCCCCTTTTAGCGGGAAGGCCTACGAGCAGTACTTC.

J is TRBJ2-1 and V is TRBV6-1, with 10 bases aligning to TRBD2. The germline V gene has CDR1 MNHNS and CDR2 SASEGT. This CDR3 comprises 15 residues. V shed 5 bases, J shed 7 bases, and the junction held 8 bases outside the gene matches. Here the CDR3 reads CASSKLAGNGNEQFF. The CDR3 coding sequence is TGTGCCAGCAGTAAACTAGCGGGAAATGGGAATGAGCAGTTCTTC.

V and J are TRBV20-1 and TRBJ2-3; 9 bases are shared with TRBD2. CDR1 DFQATT and CDR2 SNEGSKA come from the germline V gene (reference sequence). The CDR3 loop spans 16 amino acids. V lost 3 bases to trimming and J lost 6 bases; unmatched junction nucleotides: 13. CDR3 DNA: TGCAGTGCTAGTACTACGGGACTAGCCCGTTTGGATACGCAGTATTTT. This encodes CSASTTGLARLDTQYF.

This clonotype appeared a few times. The CDR3 region is CASSFLQARLVSFEQYF. DNA for the CDR3: TGTGCCAGCAGTTTCTTACAGGCTAGGCTTGTTAGTTTCGAGCAGTACTTC. The chain carries TRBV27 and TRBJ2-7, with D possibly matching TRBD1 (5 bases). Germline V gives CDR1 MNHEY, CDR2 SMNVEV (reference sequence). The CDR3 extends over 17 amino acids. With 3 bases removed from V and 6 bases from J, the gap between germline ends came to 24 bases.

This clonotype has only a few counts. The chain uses TRBV6-2 or TRBV6-3 and TRBJ2-3, with D unresolved. CDR1 is MNHEY and CDR2 is SVGEGT in the germline V gene. Trimming shortened V by 5 bases and J by 6 bases, and 18 bases separated the two germline ends. CDR3 length: 15 residues. CDR3 in DNA: TGTGCCAGCAGTCCCCCTGGAGTGGGTTTCGATACGCAGTATTTT. It yields the protein CASSPPGVGFDTQYF.

Ten or more counts support this clonotype. The chain joins TRBV27 to TRBJ2-7, with a possible D match to TRBD1 (5 bases). The CDR3 spans 13 residues. Deletions cut 3 bases from V and 3 bases from J, with 9 bases between. Germline V gene lookup returns CDR1 MNHEY and CDR2 SMNVEV (reference sequence). The chain's CDR3 is CASSLSDSYEQYF. Written as DNA, the CDR3 is TGTGCCAGCAGTTTGTCCGACAGCTACGAGCAGTACTTC.

Only a few counts were recorded for this clonotype. CDR3 region: CASSQELPPVSYNEQFF. The DNA of the CDR3 is TGTGCCAGCAGCCAAGAACTTCCCCCGGTCTCCTACAATGAGCAGTTCTTC. This chain uses TRBV4-2 with TRBJ2-1; D gene unclear. The germline V gene has CDR1 LGHNA and CDR2 YNFKEQ. Trimming took off 0 bases at V and 0 bases at J, with 12 bases between the two ends. The CDR3 runs 17 residues.

The V gene is TRBV11-2, the J gene TRBJ2-7, with D possibly TRBD2 on 5 matching bases. The germline V and J ends were trimmed by 1 base and 3 bases, with 10 bases remaining between them. This CDR3 is 14 amino acids long. Looked up from germline, CDR1 is SGHAT and CDR2 is FQNNGV. The CDR3 coding sequence is TGTGCCAGCAGCTTAGGAATCGCGGGCTACGAGCAGTACTTC. Translated: CASSLGIAGYEQYF.

Ten or more counts support this clonotype. The CDR3 DNA follows: TGTGCCAGCAGCGATCAGGGGGCCTACGAGCAGTACTTC. Its protein product is CASSDQGAYEQYF. The V gene is TRBV27, the J gene TRBJ2-7; TRBD1 aligns across 7 bases. V gave up 6 bases and J gave up 2 bases; unmatched junction bases: 4. The CDR3 runs to 13 residues. Looked up from germline, CDR1 is MNHEY and CDR2 is SMNVEV (reference sequence).

This rearrangement joins TRBV20-1 to TRBJ2-5; perhaps TRBD2 as D (6 bases). Germline assignment: CDR1 DFQATT and CDR2 SNEGSKA (reference sequence). V lost 3 bases, J lost 6 bases, and 8 bases lay in between. CDR3 length: 11 amino acids. The CDR3 DNA reads as TGCAGTGCTAGTCGGGGGAAGACCCAGTACTTC. It encodes CSASRGKTQYF.

The chain carries TRBV5-1 and TRBJ2-3; the D gene could be TRBD1 or TRBD2 (5 bases each). Germline V lookup: CDR1 SGHRS, CDR2 YFSETQ. The V end was cut by 4 bases, the J end by 4 bases, with 13 bases between. The CDR3 totals 14 residues. CDR3 coding DNA: TGCGCCAGCAGCCGAGCAGTGGGGGCAGATACGCAGTATTTT. It translates to CASSRAVGADTQYF.

The chain joins TRBV11-2 to TRBJ2-5; D is possibly TRBD1 or TRBD2 (5 bases each). Germline values: CDR1 SGHAT, CDR2 FQNNGV. The CDR3 totals 15 residues. Trimming removed 4 bases at V and 3 bases at J, with 15 bases between. The CDR3 DNA reads TGTGCCAGCAGCTCACCGGGACCGGAGGAAGAGACCCAGTACTTC. This encodes CASSSPGPEEETQYF.

This clonotype was found a few times. The gene calls are TRBV4-1 and TRBJ1-2; weak D call: TRBD1 (6 bases). CDR1 and CDR2 (germline): MGHRA, YSYEKL. V was trimmed by 0 bases and J by 4 bases, leaving 24 bases between them. The CDR3 is made up of 19 amino acids. The CDR3 reads CASSQDPTKGGAQSYGYTF. Written as DNA, the CDR3 is TGCGCCAGCAGCCAAGATCCGACGAAGGGGGGGGCGCAGAGCTATGGCTACACCTTC.

There are many counts of this clonotype. The chain recombines TRBV6-5 with TRBJ1-2, with 11 bases that match TRBD1. With V trimmed by 4 bases and J by 1 base, 5 bases remained unmatched. This CDR3 contains 16 residues. Germline V gene sequence: CDR1 MNHEY, CDR2 SVGAGI. The CDR3 spells CASSLGQGALNYGYTF. The CDR3 nucleotides read TGTGCCAGCAGTTTAGGACAGGGGGCCCTTAACTATGGCTACACCTTC.

This clonotype was counted a few times. The chain employs TRBV11-3 and TRBJ2-1, with D possibly matching TRBD1 (5 bases). The CDR3 consists of 16 residues. Trimming cost V 0 bases and J 3 bases, with 12 bases left between them. Germline lookup yields CDR1 SGHNT and CDR2 YENEEA. CDR3 amino acids: CASSLDSSQGYNEQFF. In DNA, the CDR3 is TGTGCCAGCAGCTTAGACTCGTCGCAGGGCTACAATGAGCAGTTCTTC.

This clonotype appeared many times. CDR3 residues: CASSNRVSSTEAFF. The CDR3 DNA follows: TGTGCCAGCAGTAACAGGGTCTCGAGCACTGAAGCTTTCTTT. The chain is built from TRBV2 and TRBJ1-1; a weak D match, TRBD1 (6 bases). The CDR3 loop spans 14 amino acids. V was cut by 5 bases and J by 4 bases, with 14 bases left in between. Germline V gene sequence: CDR1 SNHLY, CDR2 FYNNEI.

This clonotype was seen only once. Given a much more abundant clone one base away, this may be a read error. It is likely a read error, because the conserved phenylalanine at the end of the CDR3 is missing. The rearrangement joins TRBV27 to TRBJ1-1, with 8 bases that match TRBD1. In germline, CDR1 is MNHEY, CDR2 SMNVEV (reference sequence). The CDR3 contains 17 residues. V lost 4 bases and J lost 1; bases outside the gene matches: 11. The CDR3 loop is CASSSAFNRGGNTEAFS. The CDR3 DNA reads as TGTGCCAGCAGTTCTGCTTTTAACAGGGGGGGGAACACTGAAGCTTTCTCT.

This chain links TRBV12-3 or TRBV12-4 with TRBJ1-1; D possibly corresponds to TRBD1 (5 bases). The CDR3 is made up of 14 amino acids. V was shortened by 3 bases and J by 4 bases, with 12 bases between the two germline ends. CDR3 DNA sequence: TGTGCCAGCAGTTTCCGATCGGGGGGCACTGAAGCTTTCTTT. Translation: CASSFRSGGTEAFF.

The chain uses TRBV19 and TRBJ2-1, with 13 bases aligning to TRBD2. Per germline, CDR1 LNHDA and CDR2 SQIVND (reference sequence). V lost 3 bases and J lost 9; bases outside the gene matches: 11. The CDR3 has 17 amino acids. For the CDR3, the DNA is TGTGCCAGTAGTATGTTGGGCACTAGCGGGAGGGCCGGTGAGCAGTTCTTC. It translates to CASSMLGTSGRAGEQFF.

This rearrangement joins TRBV5-6 to TRBJ1-6; TRBD1 agrees at 9 bases. Per the germline V gene, CDR1 is SGHDT and CDR2 is YYEEEE. The CDR3 length is 17 residues. The trim removed 4 bases at V and 7 bases at J, leaving 12 bases unmatched. The chain's CDR3 is CASSKKPGQGTNSPLHF. CDR3 in DNA: TGTGCCAGCAGCAAAAAACCGGGACAGGGTACGAATTCACCCCTCCACTTT.

Comments on this clonotype: Given a much more abundant clone one base away, this may be a read error. The chain has TRBV6-9 and TRBJ2-2; weak D call: TRBD2 (5 bases). CDR1 and CDR2 (germline): MNHGY, SVAAGI. The CDR3 sequence is 14 residues long. The CDR3 sequence: CASSYYPNTGELLF. The DNA of the CDR3 is TGTGCCAGCAGTTATTATCCGAACACCGGGGAGCTGCTTTTT.